This T cell receptor beta chain appears in the sequencing data of a study of cytomegalovirus exposure and HLA in healthy donors. Notes on the study in general: Many donors carried some public TCRs, although rarity characterized most TCR sequences.

TCRdb's table, derived via immunoSEQ multiplex PCR, lists solely in-frame clones and lacks some. The table lists about 110,000 clones, 88% of them singletons, with more than 2% in the top ten. For this clone: The target antigen is unknown.

The V end lost 5 bases, the J end lost 6 bases, and 17 bases lay between the germline ends. This CDR3 is 14 amino acids long. Looked up from germline, CDR1 is MDHEN and CDR2 is SYDVKM. The specimen sequenced was PBMCs. This clonotype originated in a woman between 18 and 29 years old in good health and CMV-seronegative. This chain uses TRBV28 with TRBJ2-7; tentative D call: TRBD2 (5 bases). CDR3 coding DNA: TGTGCCAGCAGTCCCCGAGTTGGAGGAGTCGAGCAGTACTTC. Protein product: CASSPRVGGVEQYF.